One and the same sample provided the 27 T cell receptor beta chains below, sequenced in a study of T-cell reconstitution after alpha-beta-depleted transplantation in children. Unique molecular identifiers were used in preparing the TCRbeta library. TCRdb itself ran the PCR reads through MiXCR, one entry per CDR3 protein. The sample contains 330,000 or so distinct CDR3 sequences, roughly 9.1% of which appear only once. The source material was PBMCs, sampled before TCRalphabeta/CD19-depleted stem cell transplant. The receptors originated from a boy under two years old with acute myeloid leukemia, due to receive a stem cell transplant.

The rearrangement links TRBV7-3 to TRBJ2-1, with D perhaps being TRBD1 or TRBD2 (5 bases each). This CDR3 region has 15 residues. Germline loops: CDR1 SGHTA, CDR2 FQGTGA. Trimming shortened V by 1 base and J by 2 bases, and 9 bases separated the two germline ends. The CDR3 DNA follows: TGTGCCAGCAGCTTAAGGGGGACCACCTACAATGAGCAGTTCTTC. As protein: CASSLRGTTYNEQFF.

This clonotype came up many times. This CDR3 reads CASSLGGTGNTIYF. The CDR3 nucleotides read TGTGCCAGCAGCTTGGGCGGAACTGGAAACACCATATATTTT. The V gene is TRBV7-8, the J gene TRBJ1-3; no clear D gene. Trimming took 3 bases from V and 2 from J, leaving 8 bases between them. CDR1 and CDR2 (germline): SGHVS, FQNEAQ. This CDR3 comprises 14 residues.

This clonotype was seen repeatedly, ten times or more. V gene TRBV29-1 combines with J gene TRBJ1-2, with D hard to call. CDR1 is SQVTM and CDR2 is ANQGSEA in the germline V gene. This CDR3 has 14 amino acids. The ends were cut back, 6 bases at V and 5 bases at J, with 19 bases in the middle. CDR3 coding DNA: TGCAGCGTCGCCGACCCCGCCTTTTTATATGGCTACACCTTC. Translation: CSVADPAFLYGYTF.

Worth noting for this clonotype: A much larger clone sits a single nucleotide away, making a read error possible. The chain joins TRBV6-1 to TRBJ1-5; 7 nucleotides match TRBD1. CDR1 and CDR2 (germline): MNHNS, SASEGT. The CDR3 is 18 amino acids. This CDR3 reads CASSSYVSGTVSDQPQHF. In DNA form, the CDR3 reads TGTGCCAGCAGTAGTTACGTATCCGGGACAGTTAGCGATCAGCCCCAGCATTTT.

This clonotype was seen many times. The chain has TRBV29-1 and TRBJ2-7; no reliable D call. Trimming shortened V by 4 bases and J by 2 bases, and 15 bases separated the two germline ends. The CDR3 totals 14 residues. The germline V gene encodes CDR1 SQVTM and CDR2 ANQGSEA. CDR3 loop: CSVAHGASPYEQYF. CDR3 nucleotides: TGCAGCGTTGCCCACGGCGCATCTCCCTACGAGCAGTACTTC.

This sequence joins TRBV7-2 and TRBJ1-2; TRBD1 agrees at 9 bases. This CDR3 spans 13 amino acids. Unmatched junction bases numbered 2, after V lost 1 base and J lost 8 bases. Germline CDR1 is SGHTA and CDR2 is FQGNSA. This CDR3 reads CASSLGTGAGYTF. In DNA form, the CDR3 reads TGTGCCAGCAGCTTAGGGACAGGGGCCGGCTACACCTTC.

The J gene is TRBJ2-5, the V gene TRBV20-1, with unresolved D. Germline CDR1 and CDR2: DFQATT and SNEGSKA (reference sequence). There are 13 residues in the CDR3. V dropped 5 bases and J dropped 3 bases, with 13 bases sitting between them. The CDR3 DNA sequence: TGCAGTGCTCAAACTCAATCCGAAGAGACCCAGTACTTC. Translating gives CSAQTQSEETQYF.

This clonotype has a count of ten or more. This chain links TRBV7-8 with TRBJ2-1; unclear D gene. The CDR3 length is 12 residues. The ends were cut back, 1 base at V and 10 bases at J, with 8 bases in the middle. CDR1 and CDR2 (germline): SGHVS, FQNEAQ. In nucleotides, the CDR3 is TGTGCCAGCAGCTTAGTTCGGGTCGAGCAGTTCTTC. Protein: CASSLVRVEQFF.

This clonotype occurred many times. The chain carries TRBV28 and TRBJ1-4; perhaps TRBD1 as D (5 bases). The germline V gene has CDR1 MDHEN and CDR2 SYDVKM. V was clipped by 3 bases and J by 8 bases, with 13 bases between them. The CDR3 has 14 amino acids. The CDR3 reads CASSFRGVDEKLFF. The CDR3 DNA sequence: TGTGCCAGCAGTTTTCGAGGGGTGGACGAAAAACTGTTTTTT.

This clonotype was counted at least ten times. V usage is TRBV7-2 and J usage is TRBJ2-7; D not resolved. This CDR3 region has 14 residues. The V gene lost 1 base and the J gene lost 5 bases, with 12 bases spanning the gap. CDR1 and CDR2 from the germline V gene are SGHTA and FQGNSA. The CDR3 bases are TGTGCCAGCAGCTTAGTTCCCGGTCGACACGAGCAGTACTTC. Translating gives CASSLVPGRHEQYF.

This clonotype was observed many times. The chain employs TRBV7-2 and TRBJ2-7; D remains unclear. This CDR3 spans 13 amino acids. V shed 2 bases and J shed 1 base, with 6 bases lying between them. Germline assignment: CDR1 SGHTA and CDR2 FQGNSA. CDR3 bases: TGTGCCAGCAGCTTAAACCTATCCTACGAGCAGTACTTC. Protein: CASSLNLSYEQYF.

The sample holds many counts of this clonotype. This chain joins TRBV10-3 and TRBJ2-1; no reliable D call. Deletions cut 0 bases from V and 2 bases from J, with 8 bases between. Germline loops: CDR1 ENHRY, CDR2 SYGVKD. This CDR3 has 15 amino acids. CDR3 nucleotides: TGTGCCATCAGTGAGTCTACCGTTCCCTACAATGAGCAGTTCTTC. Translation gives CAISESTVPYNEQFF.

This clonotype was found many times. The rearrangement links TRBV19 to TRBJ1-1; 10 nucleotides line up with TRBD1. Germline lookup yields CDR1 LNHDA and CDR2 SQIVND (reference sequence). The CDR3 length is 14 residues. The V gene end was trimmed by 10 bases and the J gene end by 5 bases; junction bases not matched to a gene: 10. CDR3 DNA: TGTGCCACCTCTGAGACAGGGGGCTGGACTGAAGCTTTCTTT. It encodes CATSETGGWTEAFF. Full variable domain (outside the CDR3, taken from reference TRBV19 and TRBJ1-1): DGGITQSPKYLFRKEGQNVTLSCEQNLNHDAMYWYRQDPGQGLRLIYYSQIVNDFQKGDIAEGYSVSREKKESFPLTVTSAQKNPTAFYLCATSETGGWTEAFFGQGTRLTVV.

This clonotype was recorded many times. The gene calls are TRBV7-9 and TRBJ2-1, with D possibly matching TRBD2 (5 bases). Germline V gives CDR1 SEHNR, CDR2 FQNEAQ (reference sequence). V dropped 5 bases and J dropped 0 bases, with 14 bases sitting between them. The CDR3 length is 16 residues. The CDR3 coding sequence is TGTGCCAGCAGCCCGAGCGGTGGAGTCTCCTACAATGAGCAGTTCTTC. This translates into CASSPSGGVSYNEQFF.

This clonotype has more than one count but fewer than ten. This chain connects TRBV20-1 to TRBJ2-1; the match to TRBD1 covers 10 bases. With V trimmed by 1 base and J by 0 bases, 12 bases remained unmatched. The CDR3 runs 19 residues. Per the germline V gene, CDR1 is DFQATT and CDR2 is SNEGSKA (reference sequence). The CDR3 protein is CSARVGTGVASSSYNEQFF. CDR3 DNA: TGCAGTGCTAGAGTGGGGACAGGGGTTGCCTCAAGCTCCTACAATGAGCAGTTCTTC.

This chain joins TRBV28 and TRBJ2-3; D may be TRBD1 (6 bases). CDR1 and CDR2 (germline): MDHEN, SYDVKM. The V end lost 3 bases, the J end lost 1 base, and 14 bases lay between the germline ends. The CDR3 length is 16 residues. CDR3 nucleotides: TGTGCCAGCAGTTTTGATGTAGGGGGTGGCACAGATACGCAGTATTTT. Protein sequence: CASSFDVGGGTDTQYF.

This clonotype occurred many times. This chain joins TRBV27 and TRBJ2-2, with 8 bases that match TRBD1. Germline loops: CDR1 MNHEY, CDR2 SMNVEV (reference sequence). The ends lost 11 bases at V and 4 bases at J; junction bases unmatched: 9. The CDR3 length is 14 residues. The CDR3 sequence: CAARTGFSTGELFF. The CDR3, as DNA: TGTGCCGCCCGGACAGGGTTCAGCACCGGGGAGCTGTTTTTT.

This chain connects TRBV5-4 to TRBJ2-3; D might be TRBD1 (6 bases). CDR3 length equals 12 residues. From germline, CDR1 is SGHNT and CDR2 YYREEE (reference sequence). Deletions cut 5 bases from V and 11 bases from J, with 15 bases between. The CDR3 region is CASSRYRAEQYF. CDR3 bases: TGTGCCAGCAGTCGCTACAGGGCCGAGCAGTATTTT.

This clonotype has a count of ten or more. This chain connects TRBV20-1 to TRBJ2-5, with 7 bases lining up with TRBD2. There are 14 residues in the CDR3. The V and J ends lost 5 bases and 1 base, in that order; junction bases with no gene match: 7. Germline V gives CDR1 DFQATT, CDR2 SNEGSKA (reference sequence). The CDR3: CSAYGLEAQETQYF. DNA of the CDR3: TGCAGTGCTTACGGACTAGAGGCCCAAGAGACCCAGTACTTC.

This clonotype was observed a handful of times. V gene TRBV28 combines with J gene TRBJ1-6, with 7 bases that match TRBD1. V was clipped by 8 bases and J by 9 bases; unmatched bases: 4. This CDR3 has 12 amino acids. Germline CDR1 and CDR2: MDHEN and SYDVKM. The CDR3 nucleotides read TGTGCCAGCGACAGGGTCGGTTCACCCCTCCACTTT. Amino acids: CASDRVGSPLHF.

The chain joins TRBV6-1 to TRBJ2-5; 14 positions agree with TRBD2. Germline V CDR1 and CDR2: MNHNS, SASEGT. The CDR3 is 16 amino acids. With 6 bases clipped from V and 4 bases from J, the junction kept 7 bases outside the gene matches. The CDR3 reads CASRSHGLAGGETQYF. The CDR3 DNA is TGTGCCAGCAGAAGTCACGGACTAGCGGGGGGAGAGACCCAGTACTTC.

This clonotype was detected ten times or more. The chain links TRBV5-1 to TRBJ2-3; weak D call: TRBD2 (6 bases). V lost 4 bases and J 5 bases, leaving 14 bases between the germline ends. The CDR3 totals 14 residues. Germline CDR1 is SGHRS and CDR2 is YFSETQ. The CDR3 loop is CASSLPLAIDTQYF. The CDR3 bases are TGCGCCAGCAGCCTACCACTAGCAATAGATACGCAGTATTTT.

There are many counts of this clonotype. This sequence joins TRBV3-1 and TRBJ2-1; D unclear. The V end lost 0 bases, the J end lost 4 bases, and 10 bases lay between the germline ends. Germline V lookup: CDR1 LGHDT, CDR2 YNNKEL (reference sequence). CDR3 size: 15 residues. In DNA, the CDR3 is TGTGCCAGCAGCCAAGATGAGGATCCTTACAATGAGCAGTTCTTC. Its translation is CASSQDEDPYNEQFF.

Many counts were recorded for this clonotype. V and J are TRBV2 and TRBJ2-2, with 9 bases matching TRBD1. V shed 6 bases and J 2 bases; nucleotides not matched to a gene: 1. The V gene's germline CDR1 is SNHLY and CDR2 FYNNEI. The CDR3 contains 14 residues. The CDR3, as DNA: TGTGCCAGCAGGGGACAGGGAAACACCGGGGAGCTGTTTTTT. Translating gives CASRGQGNTGELFF.

This sequence joins TRBV12-3 or TRBV12-4 and TRBJ2-3, with D uncertain. The CDR3 is 11 amino acids. Trimming left V 7 bases short and J 12 bases short, with 14 bases between. The CDR3 coding sequence is TGTGCCAGCATGGGGTTACAGTCTCAGTATTTT. This translates into CASMGLQSQYF.

This clonotype was seen repeatedly, ten times or more. The chain has TRBV7-9 and TRBJ2-5; D tentatively fits TRBD1 or TRBD2 (6 bases each). Germline CDR1 and CDR2: SEHNR and FQNEAQ (reference sequence). Trimming cost V 3 bases and J 5 bases, with 13 bases left between them. The CDR3 contains 14 residues. This CDR3 is CASSFGGQGETQYF. As DNA, the CDR3 is TGTGCCAGCAGCTTCGGGGGTCAGGGGGAGACCCAGTACTTC. Based on the CDR3 plus reference TRBV7-9 and TRBJ2-5, the full variable domain is DTGVSQNPRHKITKRGQNVTFRCDPISEHNRLYWYRQTLGQGPEFLTYFQNEAQLEKSRLLSDRFSAERPKGSFSTLEIQRTEQGDSAMYLCASSFGGQGETQYFGPGTRLLVL.

This clonotype was recorded many times. V and J are TRBV28 and TRBJ2-7, with D perhaps given as TRBD1 or TRBD2 (6 bases each). V was shortened by 4 bases and J by 0 bases, with 7 bases between the two germline ends. The CDR3 consists of 13 residues. Germline assignment: CDR1 MDHEN and CDR2 SYDVKM. CDR3 nucleotide sequence: TGTGCCAGCAGTTGGGGGGCCTCCTACGAGCAGTACTTC. Protein: CASSWGASYEQYF.